These 22 T cell receptor beta chains were sequenced from one sample in a study of shared clonotypes between healthy human individuals. The repertoire was sequenced with immunoSEQ multiplex PCR; TCRdb's copy has only in-frame clones and lacks some. The sample holds over a million clones, 96% seen once. The sample comprised naive CD4+ T cells sorted from blood. Subset defined: CD45RA+ positively selected. The receptors originated from a man aged 30 to 39 in good health.

The rearrangement links TRBV7-2 to TRBJ1-5; 10 bases are shared with TRBD1. Losses at the gene ends were 2 bases for V and 6 bases for J; bases not matched to a gene: 7. The V gene's germline CDR1 is SGHTA and CDR2 FQGNSA. This CDR3 has 16 amino acids. The CDR3: CASSLTGTGVSQPQHF. CDR3 nucleotides: TGTGCCAGCAGCTTAACCGGGACAGGGGTCTCTCAGCCCCAGCATTTT.

The chain is built from TRBV7-3 and TRBJ1-1, with unresolved D. The V and J ends lost 5 bases and 0 bases respectively, with 13 bases between them. The CDR3 is 15 residues long. Germline V gives CDR1 SGHTA, CDR2 FQGTGA. CDR3 nucleotide sequence: TGTGCCAGCAGCCCAAGACCGTCATTGAACACTGAAGCTTTCTTT. Translation gives CASSPRPSLNTEAFF.

This rearrangement joins TRBV11-2 to TRBJ1-5, with D perhaps TRBD1 (5 bases). Germline values: CDR1 SGHAT, CDR2 FQNNGV. Trimming shortened V by 0 bases and J by 6 bases, and 15 bases separated the two germline ends. The CDR3 sequence is 16 residues long. The CDR3 DNA follows: TGTGCCAGCAGCTTAGACGGCAGGGTATTATCTCAGCCCCAGCATTTT. As protein: CASSLDGRVLSQPQHF.

The chain is built from TRBV19 and TRBJ2-7; D may be TRBD2 (5 bases). V was shortened by 5 bases and J by 5 bases, with 10 bases between the two germline ends. Germline V gene data show CDR1 as LNHDA and CDR2 as SQIVND (reference sequence). The CDR3 spans 12 residues. The CDR3 sequence: CASSDDGDEQYF. DNA for the CDR3: TGTGCCAGTAGTGACGACGGGGACGAGCAGTACTTC.

This clone was counted only a few times. This CDR3 is also generated by other DNA sequences in the sample. This chain uses TRBV7-2 with TRBJ2-7; D remains ambiguous. Germline V lookup: CDR1 SGHTA, CDR2 FQGNSA. This CDR3 is 13 amino acids long. Between the trimmed V and J ends, which lost 1 base and 1 base, there was a span of 5 bases. The CDR3 is CASSLGRSYEQYF. CDR3 bases: TGTGCCAGCAGCTTAGGTCGGTCCTACGAGCAGTACTTC.

The gene calls are TRBV19 and TRBJ1-1, with D possibly TRBD1 on 6 matching bases. Looked up from germline, CDR1 is LNHDA and CDR2 is SQIVND (reference sequence). The CDR3 runs 13 residues. The V end was cut by 4 bases, the J end by 5 bases, with 11 bases between. CDR3 amino acids: CASSTTGRTEAFF. Here the CDR3 DNA reads TGTGCCAGTAGTACAACAGGGAGGACTGAAGCTTTCTTT.

The CDR3, as DNA: TGCGCCAGCAGCTTGGAAACCACAGATACGCAGTATTTT. This encodes CASSLETTDTQYF. The chain combines TRBV5-1 with TRBJ2-3; no definite D call. This CDR3 contains 13 residues. CDR1 is SGHRS, CDR2 YFSETQ, per germline. Trimming left V 0 bases short and J 2 bases short, with 4 bases between.

V is TRBV7-9 and J is TRBJ2-6; 10 bases match TRBD2. Unmatched junction bases numbered 10, after V lost 4 bases and J lost 4 bases. Germline V gene sequence: CDR1 SEHNR, CDR2 FQNEAQ (reference sequence). This CDR3 has 18 amino acids. CDR3 sequence reads: CASSSRTSGVSGANVLTF. Written as DNA, the CDR3 is TGTGCCAGCAGCTCAAGGACTAGCGGCGTTTCCGGGGCCAACGTCCTGACTTTC.

Here the CDR3 reads CASSLLRGREQYF. CDR3 DNA sequence: TGTGCCAGCAGCTTGCTTCGGGGTCGCGAGCAGTACTTC. This chain joins TRBV7-6 and TRBJ2-7; TRBD2 is a possible D gene (5 bases). The V gene's germline CDR1 is SGHVS and CDR2 FNYEAQ. Trimming took 3 bases from V and 6 from J, leaving 12 bases between them. The CDR3 extends over 13 amino acids.

The chain couples TRBV5-1 to TRBJ2-5, with a possible D match to TRBD1 (5 bases). Trimming shortened V by 0 bases and J by 4 bases, and 31 bases separated the two germline ends. Germline values: CDR1 SGHRS, CDR2 YFSETQ. CDR3 length equals 21 residues. Here the CDR3 DNA reads TGCGCCAGCAGCTTGGAAGGAATGTTTGACCTTGAGCCCGACAGTCTAGAGACCCAGTACTTC. Translated, it gives CASSLEGMFDLEPDSLETQYF.

The gene calls are TRBV6-5 and TRBJ2-1; the D gene is possibly TRBD2 (6 bases). V lost 5 bases, J lost 6 bases, and 14 bases lay in between. The germline V gene encodes CDR1 MNHEY and CDR2 SVGAGI. CDR3 length equals 14 residues. The CDR3 is CASSTRDGRNEQFF. DNA of the CDR3: TGTGCCAGCAGTACGCGGGACGGCCGCAATGAGCAGTTCTTC.

V and J are TRBV4-1 and TRBJ2-1; D unclear. Germline V gene sequence: CDR1 MGHRA, CDR2 YSYEKL. The CDR3 spans 15 residues. Trimming took 0 bases from V and 5 from J, leaving 11 bases between them. CDR3 loop: CASSQDRSSHNEQFF. DNA of the CDR3: TGCGCCAGCAGCCAAGATCGGAGCAGTCACAATGAGCAGTTCTTC.

V and J are TRBV15 and TRBJ2-1; no clear D gene. This CDR3 region has 19 residues. Trimming cost V 3 bases and J 3 bases, with 24 bases left between them. Germline V gene lookup returns CDR1 LNHNV and CDR2 YYDKDF (reference sequence). The CDR3 is CATSRTSGRASGFYNEQFF. The CDR3 region has the DNA TGTGCCACCAGCAGGACTTCTGGCCGGGCGAGTGGATTCTACAATGAGCAGTTCTTC.

The chain uses TRBV10-3 and TRBJ2-3; the match to TRBD2 covers 9 bases. The CDR3 consists of 15 residues. V dropped 3 bases and J dropped 2; count of bases not matched to a gene: 3. Germline assignment: CDR1 ENHRY and CDR2 SYGVKD. CDR3 bases: TGTGCCATCAGTGATGCGGGAGGGGCCACAGATACGCAGTATTTT. It specifies CAISDAGGATDTQYF.

The chain carries TRBV5-1 and TRBJ2-7; D might be TRBD2 (5 bases). CDR3 length: 14 residues. Germline-derived CDR1 and CDR2 are SGHRS and YFSETQ. The V gene lost 5 bases and the J gene lost 0 bases, with 12 bases spanning the gap. CDR3 nucleotide sequence: TGCGCCAGCAGGGCGAGAGGGAACTCCTACGAGCAGTACTTC. Protein sequence: CASRARGNSYEQYF.

V and J are TRBV6-6 and TRBJ2-1, with 9 bases that match TRBD2. V gave up 6 bases and J gave up 1 base; unmatched junction bases: 4. The CDR3 consists of 15 residues. CDR1 and CDR2 (germline): MNHNY, SVGAGI (reference sequence). CDR3 residues: CASRLAGLSYNEQFF. The CDR3 DNA is TGTGCCAGCAGACTAGCGGGCCTATCCTACAATGAGCAGTTCTTC.

The chain links TRBV6-1 to TRBJ2-7; 11 bases agree with TRBD2. V shed 6 bases and J 2 bases; nucleotides not matched to a gene: 3. CDR1 and CDR2 from the germline V gene are MNHNS and SASEGT. The CDR3 runs 14 residues. The CDR3 is CASSTSGSTYEQYF. The CDR3 coding sequence is TGTGCCAGCAGCACTAGCGGGAGTACCTACGAGCAGTACTTC.

This chain joins TRBV15 and TRBJ2-3, with D possibly matching TRBD2 (6 bases). V dropped 3 bases and J dropped 0 bases, with 16 bases sitting between them. Per germline, CDR1 LNHNV and CDR2 YYDKDF (reference sequence). The CDR3 is 17 residues long. The CDR3 spells CATSSSGTDSSTDTQYF. The CDR3 nucleotides read TGTGCCACCAGCAGCTCCGGGACTGACTCTAGCACAGATACGCAGTATTTT.

The J gene is TRBJ2-3, the V gene TRBV10-3; TRBD2 agrees at 7 bases. CDR3 length: 15 residues. The V segment lost 5 bases and the J segment 1 base; nucleotides outside the gene matches: 6. Per the germline V gene, CDR1 is ENHRY and CDR2 is SYGVKD. In DNA form, the CDR3 reads TGTGCCATCAGTAGGGGCGCGGGGGGCACAGATACGCAGTATTTT. Its protein product is CAISRGAGGTDTQYF.

This chain connects TRBV30 to TRBJ1-1; D is perhaps TRBD1 (5 bases). CDR3 length: 13 amino acids. Germline V CDR1 and CDR2: GTSNPN, SVGIG (reference sequence). The ends were cut back, 8 bases at V and 4 bases at J, with 17 bases in the middle. In DNA form, the CDR3 reads TGTGCCGGTACCGTTAACCAGGGCACTGAAGCTTTCTTT. Its translation: CAGTVNQGTEAFF.

V gene TRBV5-1 combines with J gene TRBJ2-1, with 8 bases aligning to TRBD1. CDR1 and CDR2 from the germline V gene are SGHRS and YFSETQ. The trim removed 3 bases at V and 0 bases at J, leaving 8 bases unmatched. The CDR3 has 17 amino acids. CDR3 loop: CASSWGQTGGSYNEQFF. CDR3 bases: TGCGCCAGCAGCTGGGGACAAACAGGGGGCTCCTACAATGAGCAGTTCTTC.

The rearrangement uses TRBV6-6 and TRBJ1-3, with TRBD1 matching over 8 bases. Germline V gives CDR1 MNHNY, CDR2 SVGAGI (reference sequence). The V gene end was trimmed by 0 bases and the J gene end by 8 bases; junction bases not matched to a gene: 6. This CDR3 is built from 15 residues. CDR3 coding DNA: TGTGCCAGCAGTTACTCCGCAGGGGGCACGGACACCATATATTTT. This translates into CASSYSAGGTDTIYF.